The clone carrying this T cell receptor (beta chain) was seen a few times. The data belong to a study of blood T cell repertoires in COVID-19. As for the study in general: COVID-19 samples from acute and convalescent phases originated in the United States, Italy and Spain.

CDR3 length: 16 residues. The V and J ends lost 0 bases and 0 bases respectively, with 9 bases between them. The V gene's germline CDR1 is SGHRS and CDR2 YFSETQ. Participants, roughly 18 to 89 years old, spanned more than 20 US areas. Cohort allocation depended upon clinical history that participants reported. Generated by immunoSEQ multiplex PCR, the TCRdb table keeps only in-frame clones and is missing some. The sample has 290,000 or so clones; about 93% are singletons. V and J are TRBV5-1 and TRBJ2-2; tentative D call: TRBD2 (5 bases). Sequences were obtained from PBMCs or T cells enriched from blood (not recorded which). This TCR came from a woman in her thirties who had recovered from COVID-19. The CDR3 nucleotides are TGCGCCAGCAGCTTGGTCCAGGACTCGAACACCGGGGAGCTGTTTTTT. Translated: CASSLVQDSNTGELFF.